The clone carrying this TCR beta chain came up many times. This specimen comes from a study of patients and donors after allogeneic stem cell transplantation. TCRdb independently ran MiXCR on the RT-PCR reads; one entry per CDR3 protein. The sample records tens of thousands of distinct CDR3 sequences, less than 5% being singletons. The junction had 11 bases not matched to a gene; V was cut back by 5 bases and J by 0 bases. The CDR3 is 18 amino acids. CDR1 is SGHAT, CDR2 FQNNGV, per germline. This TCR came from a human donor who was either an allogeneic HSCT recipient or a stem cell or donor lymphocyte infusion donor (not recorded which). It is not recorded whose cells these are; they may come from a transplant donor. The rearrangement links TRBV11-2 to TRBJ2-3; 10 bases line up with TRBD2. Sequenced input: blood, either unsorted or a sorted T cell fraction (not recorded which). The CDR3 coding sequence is TGTGCCAGCAGCCTCGGACTAGCGGAGATTGCTAGCACAGATACGCAGTATTTT. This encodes CASSLGLAEIASTDTQYF.